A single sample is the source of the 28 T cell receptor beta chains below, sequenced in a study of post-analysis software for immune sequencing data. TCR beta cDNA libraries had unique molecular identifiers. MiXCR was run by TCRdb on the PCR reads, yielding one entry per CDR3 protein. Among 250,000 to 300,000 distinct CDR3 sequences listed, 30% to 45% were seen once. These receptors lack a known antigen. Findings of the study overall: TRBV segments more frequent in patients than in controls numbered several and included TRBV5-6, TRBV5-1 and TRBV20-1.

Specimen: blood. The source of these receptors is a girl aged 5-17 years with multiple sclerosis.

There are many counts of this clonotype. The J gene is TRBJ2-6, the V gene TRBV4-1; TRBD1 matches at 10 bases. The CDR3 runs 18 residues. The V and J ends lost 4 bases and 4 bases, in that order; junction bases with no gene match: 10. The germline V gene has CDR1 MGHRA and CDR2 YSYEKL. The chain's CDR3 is CASSLATGGNRGANVLTF. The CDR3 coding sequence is TGCGCCAGCAGCCTCGCGACAGGGGGCAACAGAGGGGCCAACGTCCTGACTTTC.

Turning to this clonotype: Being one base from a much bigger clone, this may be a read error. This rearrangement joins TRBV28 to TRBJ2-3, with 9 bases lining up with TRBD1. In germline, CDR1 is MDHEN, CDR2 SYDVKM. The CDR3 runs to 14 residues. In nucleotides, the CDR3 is TGTGCCAACAGTTCAGGACAGGGGAGGTATACGCAGTATTTT. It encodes CANSSGQGRYTQYF.

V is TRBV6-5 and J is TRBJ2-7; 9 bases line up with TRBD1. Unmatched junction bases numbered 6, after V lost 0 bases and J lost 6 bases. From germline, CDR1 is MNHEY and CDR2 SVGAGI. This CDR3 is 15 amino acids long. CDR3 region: CASSYSRGQGGEQYF. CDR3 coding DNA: TGTGCCAGCAGTTACTCGAGGGGACAGGGCGGCGAGCAGTACTTC.

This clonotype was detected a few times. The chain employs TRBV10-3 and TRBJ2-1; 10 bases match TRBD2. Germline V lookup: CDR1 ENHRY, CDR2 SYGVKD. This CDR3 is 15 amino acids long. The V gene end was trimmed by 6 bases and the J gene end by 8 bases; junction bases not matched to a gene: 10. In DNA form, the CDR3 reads TGTGCCATCAGCGGTGGACTAGCGGTCTCGGATGAGCAGTTCTTC. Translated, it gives CAISGGLAVSDEQFF.

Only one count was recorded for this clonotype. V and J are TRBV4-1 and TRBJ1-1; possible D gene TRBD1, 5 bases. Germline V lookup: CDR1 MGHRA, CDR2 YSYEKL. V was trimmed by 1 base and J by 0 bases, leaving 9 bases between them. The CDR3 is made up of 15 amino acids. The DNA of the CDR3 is TGCGCCAGCAGCCAAGGTCTGGGACTGAACACTGAAGCTTTCTTT. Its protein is CASSQGLGLNTEAFF.

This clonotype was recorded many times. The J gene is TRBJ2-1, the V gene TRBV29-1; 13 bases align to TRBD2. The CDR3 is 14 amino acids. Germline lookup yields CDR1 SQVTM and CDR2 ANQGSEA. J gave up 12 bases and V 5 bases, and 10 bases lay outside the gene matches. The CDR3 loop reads CSVTGLAGVLWQFF. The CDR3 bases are TGCAGCGTTACTGGACTAGCGGGAGTTCTTTGGCAGTTCTTC.

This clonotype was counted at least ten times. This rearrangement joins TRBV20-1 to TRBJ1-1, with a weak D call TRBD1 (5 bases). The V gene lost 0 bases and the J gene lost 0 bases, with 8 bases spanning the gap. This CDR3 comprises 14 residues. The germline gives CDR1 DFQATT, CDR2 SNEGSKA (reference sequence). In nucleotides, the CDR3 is TGCAGTGCTAGAGATCAGGGTTTGAACACTGAAGCTTTCTTT. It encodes CSARDQGLNTEAFF.

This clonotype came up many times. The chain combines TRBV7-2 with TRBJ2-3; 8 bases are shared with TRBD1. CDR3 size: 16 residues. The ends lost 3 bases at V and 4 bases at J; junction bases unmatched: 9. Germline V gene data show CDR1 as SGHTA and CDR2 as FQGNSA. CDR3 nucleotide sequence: TGTGCCAGCAGCTTGCGCAGACAGGGGCCAGCAGATACGCAGTATTTT. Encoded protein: CASSLRRQGPADTQYF.

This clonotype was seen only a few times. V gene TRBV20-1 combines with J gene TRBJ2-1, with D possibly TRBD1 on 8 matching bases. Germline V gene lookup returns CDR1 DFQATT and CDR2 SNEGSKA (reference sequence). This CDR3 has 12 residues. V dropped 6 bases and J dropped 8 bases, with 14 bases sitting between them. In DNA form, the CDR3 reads TGCAGTGCAAAAACAGGGGGGGATGAGCAGTTCTTC. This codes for CSAKTGGDEQFF.

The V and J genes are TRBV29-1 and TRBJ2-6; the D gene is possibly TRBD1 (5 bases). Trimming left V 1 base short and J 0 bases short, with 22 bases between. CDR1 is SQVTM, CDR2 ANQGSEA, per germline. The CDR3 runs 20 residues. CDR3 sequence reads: CSVEGQGIQFTHSGANVLTF. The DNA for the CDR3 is TGCAGCGTTGAAGGGCAGGGAATACAATTCACCCACTCTGGGGCCAACGTCCTGACTTTC.

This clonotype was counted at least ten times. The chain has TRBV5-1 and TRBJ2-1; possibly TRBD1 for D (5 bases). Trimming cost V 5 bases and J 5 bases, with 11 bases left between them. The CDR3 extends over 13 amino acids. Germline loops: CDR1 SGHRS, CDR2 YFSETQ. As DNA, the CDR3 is TGCGCCAGCAGGGACACGGACCACAATGAGCAGTTCTTC. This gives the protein CASRDTDHNEQFF. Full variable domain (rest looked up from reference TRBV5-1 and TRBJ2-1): KAGVTQTPRYLIKTRGQQVTLSCSPISGHRSVSWYQQTPGQGLQFLFEYFSETQRNKGNFPGRFSGRQFSNSRSEMNVSTLELGDSALYLCASRDTDHNEQFFGPGTRLTVL.

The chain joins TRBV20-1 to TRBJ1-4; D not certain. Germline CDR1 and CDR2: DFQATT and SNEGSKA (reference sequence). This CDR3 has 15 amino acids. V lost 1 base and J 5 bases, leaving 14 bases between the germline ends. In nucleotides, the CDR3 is TGCAGTGCTAGAGTTGGTTCAGGAAGAAATGAAAAACTGTTTTTT. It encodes CSARVGSGRNEKLFF.

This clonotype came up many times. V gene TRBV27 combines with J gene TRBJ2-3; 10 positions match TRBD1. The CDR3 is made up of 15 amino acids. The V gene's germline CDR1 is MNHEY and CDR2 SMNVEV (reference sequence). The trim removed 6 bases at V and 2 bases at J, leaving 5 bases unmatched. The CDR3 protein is CASSRTGGNTDTQYF. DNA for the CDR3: TGTGCCAGCAGCCGGACAGGGGGAAACACAGATACGCAGTATTTT.

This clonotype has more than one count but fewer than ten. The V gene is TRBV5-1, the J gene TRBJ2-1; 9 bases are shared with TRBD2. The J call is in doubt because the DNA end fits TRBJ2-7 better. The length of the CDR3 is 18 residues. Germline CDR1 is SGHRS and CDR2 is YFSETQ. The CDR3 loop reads CASSLLLPSGGSYNEQYF. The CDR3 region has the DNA TGCGCCAGCAGCTTGTTATTGCCCAGCGGGGGGTCCTACAATGAGCAGTACTTC.

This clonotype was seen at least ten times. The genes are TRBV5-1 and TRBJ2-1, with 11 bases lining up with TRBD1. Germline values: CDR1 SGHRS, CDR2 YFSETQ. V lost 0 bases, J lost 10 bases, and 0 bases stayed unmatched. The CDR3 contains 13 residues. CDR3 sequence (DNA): TGCGCCAGCAGCTTGGGGACAGGGGGCGAGCAGTTCTTC. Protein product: CASSLGTGGEQFF.

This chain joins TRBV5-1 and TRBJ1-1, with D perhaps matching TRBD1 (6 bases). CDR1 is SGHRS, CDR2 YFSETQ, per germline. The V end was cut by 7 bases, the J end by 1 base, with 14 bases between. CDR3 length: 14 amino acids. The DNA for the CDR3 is TGCGCCAGCCAATTGACAGGACCGAACACTGAAGCTTTCTTT. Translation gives CASQLTGPNTEAFF.

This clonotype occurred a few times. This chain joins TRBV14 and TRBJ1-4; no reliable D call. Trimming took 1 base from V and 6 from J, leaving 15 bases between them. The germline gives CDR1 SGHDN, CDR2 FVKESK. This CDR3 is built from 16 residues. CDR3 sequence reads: CASSQVSGAFDEKLFF. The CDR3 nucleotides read TGTGCCAGCAGCCAAGTCTCAGGCGCTTTTGATGAAAAACTGTTTTTT.

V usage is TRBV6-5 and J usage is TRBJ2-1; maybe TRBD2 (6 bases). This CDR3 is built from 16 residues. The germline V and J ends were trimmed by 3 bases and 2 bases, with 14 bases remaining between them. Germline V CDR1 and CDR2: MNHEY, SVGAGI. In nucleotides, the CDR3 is TGTGCCAGCAGTTATCGTCGGGGGAGCACCTACAATGAGCAGTTCTTC. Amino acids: CASSYRRGSTYNEQFF.

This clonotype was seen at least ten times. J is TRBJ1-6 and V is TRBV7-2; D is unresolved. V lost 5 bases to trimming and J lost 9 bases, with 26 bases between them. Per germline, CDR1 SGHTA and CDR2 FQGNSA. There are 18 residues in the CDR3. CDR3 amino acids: CASSLYPSTVPPGSPLHF. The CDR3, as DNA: TGTGCCAGCAGCCTCTACCCCTCGACGGTTCCCCCTGGTTCACCCCTCCACTTT.

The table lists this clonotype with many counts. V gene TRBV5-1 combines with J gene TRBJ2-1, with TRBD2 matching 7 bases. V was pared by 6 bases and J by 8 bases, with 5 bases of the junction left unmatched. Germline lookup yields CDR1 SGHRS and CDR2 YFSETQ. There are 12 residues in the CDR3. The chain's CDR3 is CASTWGGDEQFF. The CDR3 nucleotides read TGCGCCAGCACCTGGGGAGGGGATGAGCAGTTCTTC.

The CDR3 reads CASRAGTGNTGELFF. In DNA form, the CDR3 reads TGTGCCAGCAGGGCCGGGACAGGTAACACCGGGGAGCTGTTTTTT. The J gene is TRBJ2-2, the V gene TRBV12-3 or TRBV12-4, with 8 bases lining up with TRBD1. V lost 6 bases to trimming and J lost 2 bases; unmatched junction nucleotides: 5. This CDR3 contains 15 residues.

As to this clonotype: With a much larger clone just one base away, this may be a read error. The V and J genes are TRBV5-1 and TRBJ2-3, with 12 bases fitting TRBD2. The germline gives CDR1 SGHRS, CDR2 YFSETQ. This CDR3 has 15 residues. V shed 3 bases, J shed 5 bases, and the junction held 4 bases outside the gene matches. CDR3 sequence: CASSSTSGREDTQYF. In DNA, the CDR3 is TGCGCCAGCAGCTCGACTAGCGGGAGAGAAGATACGCAGTATTTT.

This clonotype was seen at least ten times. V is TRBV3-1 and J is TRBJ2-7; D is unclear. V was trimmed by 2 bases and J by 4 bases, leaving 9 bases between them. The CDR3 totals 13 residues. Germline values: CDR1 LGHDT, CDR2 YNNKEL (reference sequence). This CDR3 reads CASSQTPDYEQYF. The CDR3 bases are TGTGCCAGCAGCCAAACGCCTGATTACGAGCAGTACTTC.

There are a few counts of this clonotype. CDR3 region: CASSLAPSQPQHF. In DNA, the CDR3 is TGCGCCAGCAGCTTGGCCCCATCCCAGCCCCAGCATTTT. V gene TRBV5-1 combines with J gene TRBJ1-5, with D uncertain. The germline V gene has CDR1 SGHRS and CDR2 YFSETQ. Trimming shortened V by 0 bases and J by 7 bases, and 8 bases separated the two germline ends. The CDR3 runs 13 residues.

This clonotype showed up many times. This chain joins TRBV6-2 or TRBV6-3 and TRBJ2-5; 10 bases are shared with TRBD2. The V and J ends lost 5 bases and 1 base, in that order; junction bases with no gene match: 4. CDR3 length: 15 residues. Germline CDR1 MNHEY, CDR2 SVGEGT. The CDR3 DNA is TGTGCCAGCAGTGATGGGACTAGCGTCCAAGAGACCCAGTACTTC. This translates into CASSDGTSVQETQYF.

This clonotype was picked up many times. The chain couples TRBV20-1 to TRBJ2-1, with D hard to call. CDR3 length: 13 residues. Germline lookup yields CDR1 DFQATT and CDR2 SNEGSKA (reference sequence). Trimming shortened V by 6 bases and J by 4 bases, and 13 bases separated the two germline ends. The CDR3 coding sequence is TGCAGTGCCAGGCTGGTGGATTACAATGAGCAGTTCTTC. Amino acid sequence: CSARLVDYNEQFF.

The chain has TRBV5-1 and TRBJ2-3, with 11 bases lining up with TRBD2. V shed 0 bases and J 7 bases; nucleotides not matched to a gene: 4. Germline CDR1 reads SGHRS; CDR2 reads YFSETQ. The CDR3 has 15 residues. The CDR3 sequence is CASSLGLAGGHTQYF. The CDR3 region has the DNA TGCGCCAGCAGCTTGGGGCTAGCGGGAGGACATACGCAGTATTTT.

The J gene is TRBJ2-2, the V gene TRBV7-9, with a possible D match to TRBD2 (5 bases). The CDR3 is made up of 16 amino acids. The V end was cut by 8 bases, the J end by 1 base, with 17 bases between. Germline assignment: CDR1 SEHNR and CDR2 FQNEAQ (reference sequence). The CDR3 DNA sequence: TGTGCCAGCCGTTCGACGGCTAGCCTGAACACCGGGGAGCTGTTTTTT. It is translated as CASRSTASLNTGELFF.